What follows is one TCR beta chain and its context. Its antigen target is currently unknown. No quality values exist for individual bases; no much larger clone is one base distant. This record belongs to a study of CDR3 diversity in severe acne (dated by TCRdb to between 2019 and 2020). The CDR1 and CDR2 encoded by the germline V gene are SGHTA and FQGNSA. Measured from the cysteine to the phenylalanine, the CDR3 is 14 residues long. Only the CDR3 region is kept as DNA, spanning 42 bases read in frame from base 1. V gives up 5 bases and J gives up 8 bases, and the segment between their germline ends measures 16 bases. Library preparation used PCR. The instrument was an Illumina HiSeq 2000. The public reads were run again by TCRdb, first through fastp at Q25 and then through MiXCR, and only productive beta chains were kept. Rows matching on CDR3 protein sequence are summarized as one entry with the most common DNA and genes. In this sample the table shows about 93,000 distinct CDR3 sequences, about 52% of which occur a single time. The top ten clones comprise about 9.5% of the sample.

This receptor was identified in a male donor in good health, serving as a control. The chain links TRBV7-2 with TRBJ2-1, with TRBD2 perhaps the D gene, on 7 matching bases. Sequences were obtained from blood. The CDR3 has the sequence CASSEGGGGDEQFF. The DNA sequence follows: TGTGCCAGCAGCGAGGGGGGGGGCGGCGATGAGCAGTTCTTC.